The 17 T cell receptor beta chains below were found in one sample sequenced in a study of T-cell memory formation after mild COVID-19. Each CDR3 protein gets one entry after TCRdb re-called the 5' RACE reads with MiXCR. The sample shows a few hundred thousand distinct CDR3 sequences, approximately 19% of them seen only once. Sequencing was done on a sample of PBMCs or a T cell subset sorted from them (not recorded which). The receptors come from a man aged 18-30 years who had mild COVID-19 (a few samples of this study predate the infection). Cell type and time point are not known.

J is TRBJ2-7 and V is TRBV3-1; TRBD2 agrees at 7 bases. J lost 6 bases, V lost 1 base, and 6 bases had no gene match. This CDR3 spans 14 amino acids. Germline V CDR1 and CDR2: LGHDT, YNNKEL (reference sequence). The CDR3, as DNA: TGTGCCAGCAGCCAAGTGGCTAGCGGATCCGAGCAGTACTTC. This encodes CASSQVASGSEQYF.

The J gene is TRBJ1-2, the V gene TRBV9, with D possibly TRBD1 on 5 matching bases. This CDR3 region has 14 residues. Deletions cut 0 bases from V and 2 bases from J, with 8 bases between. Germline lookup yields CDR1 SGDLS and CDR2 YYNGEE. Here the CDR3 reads CASSVDGGNYGYTF. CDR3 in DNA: TGTGCCAGCAGCGTAGATGGGGGGAACTATGGCTACACCTTC.

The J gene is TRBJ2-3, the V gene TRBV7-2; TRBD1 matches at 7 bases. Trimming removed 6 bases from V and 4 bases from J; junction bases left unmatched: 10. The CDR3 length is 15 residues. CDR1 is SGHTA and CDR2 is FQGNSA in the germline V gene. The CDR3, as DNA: TGTGCCAGCAGATCGCACAGAACAGGGGCAGATACGCAGTATTTT. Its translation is CASRSHRTGADTQYF.

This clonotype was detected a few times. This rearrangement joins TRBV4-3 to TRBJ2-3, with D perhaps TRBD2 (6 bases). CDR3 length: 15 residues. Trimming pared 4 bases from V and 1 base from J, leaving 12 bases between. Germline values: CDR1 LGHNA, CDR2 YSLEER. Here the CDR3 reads CASSLRWGGTDTQYF. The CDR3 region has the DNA TGCGCCAGCAGCCTTAGGTGGGGGGGCACAGATACGCAGTATTTT.

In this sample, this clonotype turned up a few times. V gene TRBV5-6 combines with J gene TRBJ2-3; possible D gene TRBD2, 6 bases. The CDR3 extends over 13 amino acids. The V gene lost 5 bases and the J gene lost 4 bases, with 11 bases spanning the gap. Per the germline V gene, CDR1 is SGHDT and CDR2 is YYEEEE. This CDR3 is CASRRGGADTQYF. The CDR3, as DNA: TGTGCCAGCAGGCGGGGAGGTGCAGATACGCAGTATTTT.

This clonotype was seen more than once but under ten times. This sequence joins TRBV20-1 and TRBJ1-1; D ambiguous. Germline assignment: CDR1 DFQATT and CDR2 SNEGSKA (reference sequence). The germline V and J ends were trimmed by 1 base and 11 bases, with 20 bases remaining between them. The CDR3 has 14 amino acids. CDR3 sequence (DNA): TGCAGTGCTAGAGCCTCTCTGGCCAGGACTGGGGCTTTCTTT. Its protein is CSARASLARTGAFF.

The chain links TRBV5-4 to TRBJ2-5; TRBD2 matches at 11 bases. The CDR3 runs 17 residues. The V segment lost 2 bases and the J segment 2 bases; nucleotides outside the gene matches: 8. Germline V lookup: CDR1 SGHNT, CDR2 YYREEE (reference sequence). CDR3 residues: CASSFAASGGTQETQYF. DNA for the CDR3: TGTGCCAGCAGCTTTGCGGCTAGCGGGGGGACACAAGAGACCCAGTACTTC.

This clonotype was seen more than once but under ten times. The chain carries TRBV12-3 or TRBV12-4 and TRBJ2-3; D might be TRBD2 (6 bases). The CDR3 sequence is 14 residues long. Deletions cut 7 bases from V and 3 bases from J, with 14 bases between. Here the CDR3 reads CASTQPGGTDTQYF. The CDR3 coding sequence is TGTGCCAGCACCCAACCCGGGGGTACAGATACGCAGTATTTT.

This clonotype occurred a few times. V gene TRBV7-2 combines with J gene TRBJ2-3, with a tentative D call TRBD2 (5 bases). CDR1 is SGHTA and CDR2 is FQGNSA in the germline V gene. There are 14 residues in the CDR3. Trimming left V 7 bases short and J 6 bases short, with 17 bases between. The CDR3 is CASTPGKQTDTQYF. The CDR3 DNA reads TGTGCCAGCACCCCCGGGAAGCAGACCGATACGCAGTATTTT.

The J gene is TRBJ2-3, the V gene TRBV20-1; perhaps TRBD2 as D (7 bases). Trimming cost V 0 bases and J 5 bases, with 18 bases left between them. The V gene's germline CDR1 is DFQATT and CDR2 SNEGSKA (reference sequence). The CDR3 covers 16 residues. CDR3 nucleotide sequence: TGCAGTGCTAGAGATCTTTTTGCGGGGGCGGAAGATACGCAGTATTTT. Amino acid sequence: CSARDLFAGAEDTQYF.

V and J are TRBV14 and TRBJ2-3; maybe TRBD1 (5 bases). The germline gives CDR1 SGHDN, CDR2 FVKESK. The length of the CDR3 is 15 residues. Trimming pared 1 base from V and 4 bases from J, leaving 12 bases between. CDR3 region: CASSQVSGPADTQYF. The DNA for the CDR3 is TGTGCCAGCAGCCAAGTTTCAGGGCCGGCAGATACGCAGTATTTT.

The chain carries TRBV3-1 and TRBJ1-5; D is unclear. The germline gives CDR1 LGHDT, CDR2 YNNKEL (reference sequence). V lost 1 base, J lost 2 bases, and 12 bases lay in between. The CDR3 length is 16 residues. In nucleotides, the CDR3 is TGTGCCAGCAGCCAAGGTGTGGGGTCGGGCAATCAGCCCCAGCATTTT. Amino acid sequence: CASSQGVGSGNQPQHF.

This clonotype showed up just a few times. In DNA, the CDR3 is TGTGCCAGCATCCTCAATGAGCAGTTCTTC. This gives the protein CASILNEQFF. The rearrangement links TRBV7-2 to TRBJ2-1; D is unresolved. The V end lost 7 bases, the J end lost 6 bases, and 4 bases lay between the germline ends. Germline assignment: CDR1 SGHTA and CDR2 FQGNSA. This CDR3 has 10 residues.

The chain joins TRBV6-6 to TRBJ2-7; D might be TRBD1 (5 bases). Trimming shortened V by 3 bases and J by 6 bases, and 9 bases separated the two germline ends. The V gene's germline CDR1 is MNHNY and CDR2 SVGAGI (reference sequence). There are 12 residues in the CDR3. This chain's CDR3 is CASSYRQGEQYF. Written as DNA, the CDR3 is TGTGCCAGCAGTTATCGCCAGGGCGAGCAGTACTTC.

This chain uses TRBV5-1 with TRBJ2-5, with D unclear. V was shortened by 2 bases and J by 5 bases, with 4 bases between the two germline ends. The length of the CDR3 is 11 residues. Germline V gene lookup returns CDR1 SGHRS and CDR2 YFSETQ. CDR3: CASSFDETQYF. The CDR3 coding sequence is TGCGCCAGCAGCTTTGATGAGACCCAGTACTTC.

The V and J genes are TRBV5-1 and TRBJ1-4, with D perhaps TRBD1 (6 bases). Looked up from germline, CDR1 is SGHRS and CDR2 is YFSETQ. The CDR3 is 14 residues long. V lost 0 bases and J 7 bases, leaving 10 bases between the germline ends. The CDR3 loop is CASSLGPQGEKLFF. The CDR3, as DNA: TGCGCCAGCAGCTTGGGACCACAGGGTGAAAAACTGTTTTTT.

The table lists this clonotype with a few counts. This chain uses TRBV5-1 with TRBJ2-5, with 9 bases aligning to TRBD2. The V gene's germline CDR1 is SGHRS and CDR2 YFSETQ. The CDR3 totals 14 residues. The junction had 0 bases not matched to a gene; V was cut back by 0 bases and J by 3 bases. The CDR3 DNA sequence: TGCGCCAGCAGCTTGGCTAGCGGGGAAGAGACCCAGTACTTC. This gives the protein CASSLASGEETQYF.